What follows are 9 T cell receptor beta chains derived from one specimen sequenced in a study of T cells in Graves' hyperthyroidism and ophthalmopathy. The investigators amplified TCR beta CDR3 regions from RNA transcripts. The HTBI primer set served for first-round RT-PCR of the TCR CDR3. Using its own MiXCR run on the multiplex PCR reads, TCRdb lists one record per CDR3 protein. The sample contains around 240,000 distinct CDR3 sequences, roughly 14% of which appear only once. The source material was blood. These receptors were obtained from a woman between 40 and 50 years old with Graves' hyperthyroidism that later progressed to Graves' ophthalmopathy.

This clonotype appeared many times. This chain uses TRBV29-1 with TRBJ2-1; D uncertain. Germline CDR1 reads SQVTM; CDR2 reads ANQGSEA. The CDR3 extends over 11 amino acids. Trimming left V 5 bases short and J 7 bases short, with 9 bases between. In nucleotides, the CDR3 is TGCAGCGTTACCTGGAGAAATGAGCAGTTCTTC. Protein product: CSVTWRNEQFF.

This clonotype appeared many times. The chain carries TRBV10-3 and TRBJ1-1; D perhaps matches TRBD1 (6 bases). The ends were cut back, 4 bases at V and 5 bases at J, with 11 bases in the middle. Germline CDR1 is ENHRY and CDR2 is SYGVKD. The CDR3 loop spans 13 amino acids. The CDR3 DNA reads TGTGCCATCAGTGGCAGGGGTTGGACTGAAGCTTTCTTT. It encodes CAISGRGWTEAFF.

This clonotype has ten or more counts. The J gene is TRBJ2-1, the V gene TRBV18; D is perhaps TRBD2 (6 bases). Trimming pared 3 bases from V and 0 bases from J, leaving 12 bases between. This CDR3 has 16 amino acids. The germline gives CDR1 KGHSH, CDR2 LQKENI. In DNA, the CDR3 is TGTGCCAGCTCACCGAGGGACTCCAGCTCCTACAATGAGCAGTTCTTC. This sequence encodes CASSPRDSSSYNEQFF.

This clonotype appeared many times. The rearrangement joins TRBV11-2 to TRBJ2-2; no reliable D call. The germline V and J ends were trimmed by 4 bases and 5 bases, with 5 bases remaining between them. Germline lookup yields CDR1 SGHAT and CDR2 FQNNGV. There are 12 residues in the CDR3. The chain's CDR3 is CASSWQTGELFF. The DNA for the CDR3 is TGTGCCAGCAGCTGGCAAACCGGGGAGCTGTTTTTT.

This clonotype has at least ten counts. The V and J genes are TRBV3-1 and TRBJ1-5, with 7 bases matching TRBD1. Looked up from germline, CDR1 is LGHDT and CDR2 is YNNKEL (reference sequence). The length of the CDR3 is 14 residues. V shed 5 bases and J 9 bases; nucleotides not matched to a gene: 10. DNA for the CDR3: TGTGCCAGCAGCAACCGGGACAGCGCACGGCCCCAGCATTTT. It yields the protein CASSNRDSARPQHF. Full variable domain (outside the CDR3, taken from reference TRBV3-1 and TRBJ1-5): DTAVSQTPKYLVTQMGNDKSIKCEQNLGHDTMYWYKQDSKKFLKIMFSYNNKELIINETVPNRFSPKSPDKAHLNLHINSLELGDSAVYFCASSNRDSARPQHFGDGTRLSIL.

This clonotype occurred many times. V gene TRBV20-1 combines with J gene TRBJ2-7; 9 bases agree with TRBD2. The length of the CDR3 is 14 residues. Trimming cost V 3 bases and J 4 bases; bases outside gene matches: 7. Germline CDR1 DFQATT, CDR2 SNEGSKA (reference sequence). CDR3 sequence reads: CSARSVAGAYEQYF. In DNA, the CDR3 is TGCAGTGCTAGGTCGGTAGCGGGAGCTTACGAGCAGTACTTC.

The chain links TRBV9 to TRBJ2-2, with D possibly matching TRBD2 (5 bases). Germline assignment: CDR1 SGDLS and CDR2 YYNGEE. The germline V and J ends were trimmed by 0 bases and 4 bases, with 19 bases remaining between them. This CDR3 region has 18 residues. The CDR3 is CASSVAGMSGGATGELFF. DNA for the CDR3: TGTGCCAGCAGCGTAGCGGGGATGTCAGGAGGTGCCACCGGGGAGCTGTTTTTT.

This clonotype has only a few counts. The V gene is TRBV28, the J gene TRBJ2-7; D remains ambiguous. Germline CDR1 is MDHEN and CDR2 is SYDVKM. This CDR3 has 13 residues. V was shortened by 2 bases and J by 3 bases, with 8 bases between the two germline ends. The CDR3 coding sequence is TGTGCCAGCAGTTTACCAGGCTACTACGAGCAGTACTTC. Amino acids: CASSLPGYYEQYF. The whole variable domain, remainder taken from reference TRBV28 and TRBJ2-7, is DVKVTQSSRYLVKRTGEKVFLECVQDMDHENMFWYRQDPGLGLRLIYFSYDVKMKEKGDIPEGYSVSREKKERFSLILESASTNQTSMYLCASSLPGYYEQYFGPGTRLTVT.

This clonotype was recorded many times. The chain carries TRBV24-1 and TRBJ1-1, with D hard to call. V lost 4 bases to trimming and J lost 1 base, with 6 bases between them. The CDR3 length is 13 residues. Germline CDR1 is KGHDR and CDR2 is SFDVKD. CDR3 in DNA: TGTGCCACCAGTGACATCAAGAACACTGAAGCTTTCTTT. It is translated as CATSDIKNTEAFF.